The present T cell receptor beta chain was sequenced within a study of identical twins. TCRdb ran MiXCR on the 5' RACE reads and lists one entry per CDR3 protein. The repertoire holds about 690,000 distinct CDR3 sequences, with 21% as singletons. The trim removed 3 bases at V and 3 bases at J, leaving 15 bases unmatched. This CDR3 has 18 amino acids. Germline lookup yields CDR1 DFQATT and CDR2 SNEGSKA (reference sequence). This clonotype has a handful of counts. No antigen is known for it. Study-level results: For monozygotic twins, models underestimated out-of-frame TCR alpha sharing. For out-of-frame alpha sequences shared by twins, low generation probability was in excess.

This sample was also put to use in a study of T cells expressing NK-cell markers.

This TCR was sampled from a woman aged 18 to 35 in good health. Sequenced material: PBMCs. J is TRBJ2-7 and V is TRBV20-1; 12 positions agree with TRBD2. The CDR3 spells CSASMASGRAASYYEQYF. CDR3 bases: TGCAGTGCTAGTATGGCTAGCGGGAGGGCCGCCAGTTACTACGAGCAGTACTTC.